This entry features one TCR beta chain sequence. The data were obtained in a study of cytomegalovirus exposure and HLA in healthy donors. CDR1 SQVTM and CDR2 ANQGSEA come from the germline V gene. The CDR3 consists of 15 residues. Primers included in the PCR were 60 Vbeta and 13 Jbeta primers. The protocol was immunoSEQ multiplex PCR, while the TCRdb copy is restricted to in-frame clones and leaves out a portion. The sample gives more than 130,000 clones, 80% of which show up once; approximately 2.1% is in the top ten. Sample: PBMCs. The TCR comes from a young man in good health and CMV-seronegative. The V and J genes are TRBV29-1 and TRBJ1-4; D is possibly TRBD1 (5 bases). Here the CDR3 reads CSVTPLRGTNEKLFF. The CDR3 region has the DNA TGCAGTGTTACACCTTTACGCGGGACCAATGAAAAACTGTTTTTT.